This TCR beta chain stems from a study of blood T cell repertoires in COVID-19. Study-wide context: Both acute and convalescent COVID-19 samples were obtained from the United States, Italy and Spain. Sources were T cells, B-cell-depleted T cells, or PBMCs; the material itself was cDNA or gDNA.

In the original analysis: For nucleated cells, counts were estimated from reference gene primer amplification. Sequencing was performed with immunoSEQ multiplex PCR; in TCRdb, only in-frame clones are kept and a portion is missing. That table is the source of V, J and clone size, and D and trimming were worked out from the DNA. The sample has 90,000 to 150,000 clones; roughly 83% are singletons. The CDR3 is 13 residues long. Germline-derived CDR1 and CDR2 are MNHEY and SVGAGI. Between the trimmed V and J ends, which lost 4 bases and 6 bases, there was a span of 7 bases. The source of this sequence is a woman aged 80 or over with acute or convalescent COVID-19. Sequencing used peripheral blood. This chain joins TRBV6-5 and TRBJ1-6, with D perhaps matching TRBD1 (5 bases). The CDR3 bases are TGTGCCAGCAGTTGGGGGGTTAATTCACCCCTCCACTTT. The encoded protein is CASSWGVNSPLHF.